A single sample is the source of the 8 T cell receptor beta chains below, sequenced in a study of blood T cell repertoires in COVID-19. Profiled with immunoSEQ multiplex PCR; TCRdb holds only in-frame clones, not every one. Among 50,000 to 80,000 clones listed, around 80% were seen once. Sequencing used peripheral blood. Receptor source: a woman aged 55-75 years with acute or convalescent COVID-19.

CDR3 sequence reads: CSVSTGNGNTIYF. The CDR3 nucleotides read TGCAGCGTTTCGACAGGGAACGGAAACACCATATATTTT. The rearrangement links TRBV29-1 to TRBJ1-3, with 7 bases fitting TRBD1. CDR1 and CDR2 from the germline V gene are SQVTM and ANQGSEA. V lost 5 bases to trimming and J lost 4 bases; unmatched junction nucleotides: 5. This CDR3 spans 13 amino acids.

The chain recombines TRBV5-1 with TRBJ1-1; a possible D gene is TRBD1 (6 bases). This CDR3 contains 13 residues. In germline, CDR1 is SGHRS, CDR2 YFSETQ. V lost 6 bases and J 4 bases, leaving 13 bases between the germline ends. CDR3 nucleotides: TGCGCCAGCACCCTGGGGGGGGCCACTGAAGCTTTCTTT. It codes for CASTLGGATEAFF.

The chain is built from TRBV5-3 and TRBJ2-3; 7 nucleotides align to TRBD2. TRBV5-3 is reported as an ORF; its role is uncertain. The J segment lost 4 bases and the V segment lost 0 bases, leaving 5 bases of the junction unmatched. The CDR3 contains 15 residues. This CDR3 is CARSLVAGPADTQYF. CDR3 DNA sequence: TGTGCCAGAAGCTTGGTAGCGGGTCCAGCAGATACGCAGTATTTT.

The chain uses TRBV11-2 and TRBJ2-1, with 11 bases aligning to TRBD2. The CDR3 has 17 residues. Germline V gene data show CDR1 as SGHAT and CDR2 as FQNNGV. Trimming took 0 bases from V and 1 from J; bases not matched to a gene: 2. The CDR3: CASSLESSGGSYNEQFF. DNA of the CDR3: TGTGCCAGCAGCTTAGAATCTAGCGGGGGGTCCTACAATGAGCAGTTCTTC.

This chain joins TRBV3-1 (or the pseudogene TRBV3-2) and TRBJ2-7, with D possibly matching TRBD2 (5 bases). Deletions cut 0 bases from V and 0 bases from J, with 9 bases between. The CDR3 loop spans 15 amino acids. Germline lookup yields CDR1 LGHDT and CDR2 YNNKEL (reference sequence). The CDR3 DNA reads TGTGCCAGCAGCCAAGAGGGTGGGAGCTCCTACGAGCAGTACTTC. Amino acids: CASSQEGGSSYEQYF.

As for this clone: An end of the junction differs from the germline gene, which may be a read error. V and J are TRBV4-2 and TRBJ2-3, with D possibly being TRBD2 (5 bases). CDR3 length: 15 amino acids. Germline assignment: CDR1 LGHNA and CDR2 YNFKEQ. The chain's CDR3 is CASSQDQASKDTQYF. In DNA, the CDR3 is TGTGCCAGCAGCCAAGATCAGGCTAGCAAAGATACGCAGTATTTT.

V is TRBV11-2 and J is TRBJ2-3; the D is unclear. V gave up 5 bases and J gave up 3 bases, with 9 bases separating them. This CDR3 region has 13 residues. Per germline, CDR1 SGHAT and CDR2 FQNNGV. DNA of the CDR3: TGTGCCAGCAGCCCCATCGGTACAGATACGCAGTATTTT. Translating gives CASSPIGTDTQYF.

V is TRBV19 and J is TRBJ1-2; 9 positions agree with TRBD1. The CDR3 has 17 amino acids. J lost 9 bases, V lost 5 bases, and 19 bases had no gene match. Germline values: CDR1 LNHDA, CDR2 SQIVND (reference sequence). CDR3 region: CASSARRDRAAPWSYTF. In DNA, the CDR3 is TGTGCCAGTAGTGCGCGAAGGGACAGGGCGGCTCCTTGGAGCTACACCTTC.